This TCR beta chain was profiled in a study of cytomegalovirus exposure and HLA in healthy donors (dated by TCRdb to the late 2010s). In the study overall: An earlier analysis of a few hundred of the donors reported about 260 Gb of sequence data and around 110 million unique TCR beta sequences obtained from around 180 million T cells. An early release that covered roughly 600 HLA-typed donors contained approximately 290 gigabases of sequencing data and 85 million to 100 million unique TCR sequences. Among the 398 genotyped donors, approximately 76% belonged to the genetic ancestry cluster associated with self-reported Caucasian donors. The study was designed to test whether signatures of past pathogen exposure could be identified by cataloging public T cell receptors. The study profiled the T cell repertoires of hundreds of subjects by immunosequencing and related them to cytomegalovirus serostatus. Besides the first cohort of 500 to 700 subjects, a separate validation cohort made up of around 120 different subjects was used. To predict cytomegalovirus infection status, the study brought together high-throughput TCR immunosequencing, statistical association of individual TCRs with disease status, and machine learning. A later analysis re-analyzed previously published TCR beta repertoires from 500 to 700 donors and added high-resolution HLA genotyping to study TCR occurrence patterns. Rather than drawing on any new phenotypic data, the later analysis identified candidate immune exposures from TCR beta sequences and the way those sequences occurred across donors. An earlier analysis of 500 to 650 of the donors applied high-throughput TCR beta sequencing to assess whether each TCR beta V gene segment acted as functional or pseudogenic. Donor age, sex, ethnicity and CMV serostatus were compiled together with the repertoire data. In a later genetic analysis, genome-wide SNP genotypes for about three fifths of the roughly 670 donors were used, and that subset was treated as a discovery cohort. All discovery cohort repertoires had been generated on a single sequencing platform. Both class I and class II loci were covered by HLA typing, at four-digit resolution. The number of donors typed differed by locus, with roughly 629-640 for A, B, C, DRB1 and DQB1, roughly 520 for DQA1, about 610 for DPA1, and some 450 for DPB1. Because of strong linkage in the cohort, 4 to 6 DR-DQ haplotypes were treated as single units for association and clustering. Across 300 to 400 genotyped donors of the cohort, an average of about 220,000 unique TCR beta nucleotide sequences per donor were sequenced, and 15% to 20% of those sequences were non-productive. General findings and caveats noted by the study authors: In a later genetic analysis, a missense DCLRE1C variant was associated with V-gene and J-gene trimming of TCR beta chains, and the association was replicated in an independent cohort. In a later genetic analysis, fewer N-insertions in productive TCRs were reported among donors in an Asian-associated ancestry cluster than the roughly 700-donor mean. Roughly uniform sequencing depth across donors was assumed in presence/absence analyses, although this assumption may not hold. The classifier was reported to diagnose cytomegalovirus status with high specificity and sensitivity in both the original and validation cohorts. Broadly in line with IMGT annotations, most TCR beta V segments showed up in productive rearrangements about 90% or about 30% of the time in an earlier analysis of a few hundred of the donors. According to the authors, the approach could potentially be generalized to other disease states and immunological phenotypes. Only TCR beta chains were sequenced in this cohort, and the absence of alpha or paired-chain data limited detectable features. According to a later analysis, TCR association rates differed among HLA loci, with DRB1 alleles showing the most associated TCRs and HLA-C alleles showing the fewest. In a later analysis, more than 15,000 TCR beta sequences were associated with specific HLA alleles at a false discovery rate of 0.05. For the cohort, immune exposure information was limited to CMV serostatus. A further reported finding was that TCR beta sequences accurately predicted the HLA-A and HLA-B alleles for most subjects in the first cohort. Several of the top co-occurrence clusters appeared to be linked to parvovirus B19, influenza, CMV and Epstein-Barr virus, according to a later analysis. Linkage disequilibrium might explain the correlated functional status among segregating V segments, but an unknown experimental factor could not be ruled out. Because HLA typing was missing for some donors at each locus, association tests included only the typed subset. Because counts were too low, approximately 15 rarely observed V segments, including chromosome 9 orphons, were excluded from the earlier analysis of 587 of the donors. A later analysis found that HLA-associated TCR beta chains were more clonally expanded and had lower generation probabilities than equally common non-associated chains. Across donors, most TCR sequences were observed very rarely, whereas some public TCRs were present in many individuals. The study listed 150 to 200 TCR beta chains as associated with cytomegalovirus. When HLA alleles, especially DR and DQ, strongly co-occurred, TCR associations were difficult to assign to individual alleles. The sequencing pipeline was judged likely to have produced a cluster of highly shared sequence variants as a technical artifact. In vitro tests confirmed that a few of the cytomegalovirus-associated TCR beta chains recognize cytomegalovirus antigens. In a later analysis, most CMV-associated TCR beta chains were found to appear HLA-restricted, with HLA associations seemingly driven largely by CMV exposure. Because the 87-base-pair reads could not distinguish some IMGT-functional V segments, including TRBV6-2 and TRBV6-3, those segments were excluded.

Receptor amplification or capture employed the immunoSEQ multiplex PCR assay. For the multiplex PCR, a mixture combining 60 forward primers for TCR Vbeta segments and 13 reverse primers for TCR Jbeta segments was used. Amplification of the CDR3 region of rearranged TCR beta genes was performed with a multiplex PCR assay on genomic DNA. Amplified TCR beta libraries were sequenced as 87-base-pair reads on the Illumina HiSeq System. Regarding the original processing steps: A later analysis tallied roughly 76 million unique TCR beta chains across the 700 or so repertoires, and around 12 million of those chains were shared by two or more donors. Raw reads were error-corrected and collapsed into unique sequences with a nearest-neighbor algorithm that merged closely related sequences to remove PCR and sequencing errors. To assign V, D and J gene segments, CDR3 sequences were aligned to IMGT reference sequences. Each retained sequence needed at least a six-nucleotide match to both a V gene segment and a J gene segment. A rearrangement was called productive if the CDR3 had no stop codons and remained in frame with V and J, and every other rearrangement was called non-productive. Following IMGT convention, CDR3 was defined as the stretch from the second conserved V-encoded cysteine up to the conserved J-encoded phenylalanine. In an earlier analysis of 500 to 650 of the donors, sequences lacking an unambiguous match to a single V gene segment were excluded. An earlier analysis of around 600 of the donors classified V segments as functional when productive rearrangements were above 56.7% and as segregating when the standard deviation between donors was above 5%. A statistical classification framework was built for diagnosing cytomegalovirus status from the catalog of TCR beta chain sequences. A later analysis assigned V and J genes by comparing TCR nucleotide sequences with IMGT/GENE-DB human TR gene sequences. Using the TCRdist pipeline, a later analysis assigned CDR3 sequences along with most-parsimonious VDJ recombination scenarios. In a later analysis, each TCR beta chain was defined by its CDR3 amino acid sequence together with its V-gene family, and reads without a unique V-gene family were excluded. In a later analysis, fewer than 650 highly shared, low-generation-probability nucleotide sequences were removed to address suspected cross-contamination and a sequencing artifact. A later analysis calculated a clonal expansion index for each public chain from normalized within-repertoire ranks of inferred template counts. A later analysis computed generation probabilities with a VDJ recombination model fitted to out-of-frame rearrangements, and checked the results against IGoR. In a later analysis, hypergeometric tests were used to score TCR-TCR, TCR-HLA and TCR-CMV co-occurrence, with a repertoire-size bias correction applied to TCR pairs. To estimate false discovery rates, a later analysis permuted the HLA or CMV assignments 20 times. In a later analysis, co-occurring TCRs were grouped using DBSCAN, and TCRdist sequence similarity was added for clustering within HLA-allele-positive subsets. Repertoires with fewer than 30,000 or more than 120,000 public chains, plus five repertoires with anomalous nucleotide sharing, were excluded from co-occurrence clustering. This is the immuneACCESS table as TCRdb keeps it, with only in-frame sequences that have V and J called. A part of the clones is gone; compared with another copy, unresolved V genes explain less than half, and the rest is unexplained. D and trimming come from the DNA, and the V and J calls and clone size come from that table. Counted in this sample were about 170,000 clones; about 85% of them appeared once. Roughly 4.5% of the sample belongs to the ten largest clones.

V and J are truncated by 4 bases and 5 bases respectively, leaving an intervening sequence of 12 bases. Taken from cysteine to phenylalanine, the CDR3 has 14 residues. The retained sequence is limited to the CDR3, 42 bases, with the frame set at the first base. CDR1 and CDR2 are drawn from the germline V gene: SGHTA, FQGTGA. On this clone itself: What antigen it recognizes has not been identified. Per-base qualities were not stored, and no clone one base away is much larger.

In total, roughly 670 healthy bone marrow donors made up the cohort. Cohort members were all nominally healthy when sampled, although unrecorded immune exposures were likely present. The donor tested CMV seropositive and was one of the 289 seropositive cohort members. Every donor gave a peripheral blood sample, and the peripheral blood mononuclear cells from that sample were used for TCR beta sequencing. Genomic DNA extraction from the blood cell samples was performed with the Qiagen DNeasy Blood Extraction Kit. The chain is encoded by TRBV7-3 joined to TRBJ2-1; TRBD1 is possibly the D segment (6 matching bases). The clonotype comes from a woman aged 45-65 years in good health and CMV-seropositive. The sample was PBMCs. At the DNA level, the sequence is TGTGCCAGCAGCTCACACAACAGGGACAATGAGCAGTTCTTC. This translates into CASSSHNRDNEQFF. Joined to the reference TRBV7-3 and TRBJ2-1 proteins, this CDR3 gives the full variable domain: GAGVSQTPSNKVTEKGKYVELRCDPISGHTALYWYRQSLGQGPEFLIYFQGTGAADDSGLPNDRFFAVRPEGSVSTLKIQRTERGDSAVYLCASSSHNRDNEQFFGPGTRLTVL.